This note documents a single TCR beta chain sequence. Two consecutive negative NP/OP PCR tests, clearance, or resolved symptoms defined Cohort 3 recovery. These data belong to a study of blood T cell repertoires in COVID-19. Germline V lookup: CDR1 SEHNR, CDR2 FQNEAQ (reference sequence). V shed 1 base and J shed 2 bases, with 6 bases lying between them. CDR3 length equals 13 residues. Method: immunoSEQ multiplex PCR; TCRdb's copy keeps in-frame clones and lacks some. This sample has 320,000 or so clones, with roughly 87% found just once. Sequenced input: PBMCs or T cells enriched from blood (not recorded which). This receptor was obtained from a woman aged 30 to 39 who had recovered from COVID-19. V is TRBV7-9 and J is TRBJ2-7; no clear D gene. CDR3 nucleotide sequence: TGTGCCAGCAGCTTAGTTGCGACCTACGAGCAGTACTTC. Encoded protein: CASSLVATYEQYF.